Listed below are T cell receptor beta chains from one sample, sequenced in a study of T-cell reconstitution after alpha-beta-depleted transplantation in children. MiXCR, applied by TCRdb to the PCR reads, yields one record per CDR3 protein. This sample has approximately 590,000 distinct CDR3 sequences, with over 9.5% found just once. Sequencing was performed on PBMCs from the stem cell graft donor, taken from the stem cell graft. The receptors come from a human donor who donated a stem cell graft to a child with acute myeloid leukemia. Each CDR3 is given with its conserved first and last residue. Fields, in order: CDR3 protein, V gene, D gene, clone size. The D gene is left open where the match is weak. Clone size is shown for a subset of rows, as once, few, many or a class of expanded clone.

CDR3aa: CATSYPGPSYEQYF
v_gene: TRBV15
d_gene: NA
abundance: once

CDR3aa: CASSFLAGGRAGELFF
v_gene: TRBV7-9
d_gene: TRBD2
abundance: few

CDR3aa: CASSPRGDSKYEQYF
v_gene: TRBV7-2
d_gene: TRBD2
abundance: NA

CDR3aa: CASSLMTGLREKLFF
v_gene: TRBV7-9
d_gene: TRBD1
abundance: many

CDR3aa: CASSLGPPGPNSYEQYF
v_gene: TRBV7-7
d_gene: NA
abundance: NA

CDR3aa: CSANTGTIAEQYF
v_gene: TRBV20-1
d_gene: NA
abundance: many

CDR3aa: CASSFRASQYETQYF
v_gene: TRBV7-9
d_gene: NA
abundance: NA

CDR3aa: CATSEQRNEQFF
v_gene: TRBV24-1
d_gene: NA
abundance: few

CDR3aa: CATSDPTSGRVYEQYF
v_gene: TRBV24-1
d_gene: TRBD2
abundance: many

CDR3aa: CASSPGGGNEKLFF
v_gene: TRBV7-9
d_gene: NA
abundance: many

CDR3aa: CASSLVAGVGADTQYF
v_gene: TRBV5-6
d_gene: TRBD2
abundance: few

CDR3aa: CASSLAGLARNQETQYF
v_gene: TRBV7-2
d_gene: TRBD2
abundance: NA

CDR3aa: CSVAARGTGELFF
v_gene: TRBV29-1
d_gene: NA
abundance: NA

CDR3aa: CASSPLGGAKAGNIQYF
v_gene: TRBV5-1
d_gene: NA
abundance: NA

CDR3aa: CASSLIISGEQFF
v_gene: TRBV7-9
d_gene: NA
abundance: few

CDR3aa: CASSLGSAGGSYEQYF
v_gene: TRBV7-2
d_gene: TRBD2
abundance: few

CDR3aa: CASSLRGLDYNEQFF
v_gene: TRBV5-1
d_gene: NA
abundance: few

CDR3aa: CASSPTSGPDYNEQFF
v_gene: TRBV6-5
d_gene: TRBD2
abundance: few

CDR3aa: CASSPTTSGGGDTQYF
v_gene: TRBV6-2/TRBV6-3
d_gene: TRBD2
abundance: NA

CDR3aa: CAISASRTDTQYF
v_gene: TRBV10-3
d_gene: NA
abundance: many

CDR3aa: CSASLRGNTGELFF
v_gene: TRBV20-1
d_gene: NA
abundance: NA

CDR3aa: CASSSTSFASTDTQYF
v_gene: TRBV5-1
d_gene: TRBD2
abundance: few

CDR3aa: CASSLVGRVAKNIQYF
v_gene: TRBV7-2
d_gene: NA
abundance: NA

CDR3aa: CASSFAGSYEQYF
v_gene: TRBV28
d_gene: NA
abundance: few

CDR3aa: CASSLVPDKGEQFF
v_gene: TRBV5-1
d_gene: NA
abundance: many

CDR3aa: CSARVGRRVEKAFF
v_gene: TRBV20-1
d_gene: NA
abundance: many

CDR3aa: CASRRQGAREKLFF
v_gene: TRBV27
d_gene: TRBD1
abundance: many

CDR3aa: CASSLLEGETQYF
v_gene: TRBV12-3/TRBV12-4
d_gene: NA
abundance: many

CDR3aa: CSASGDQPQHF
v_gene: TRBV20-1
d_gene: NA
abundance: NA

CDR3aa: CASGLGPDISNQPQHF
v_gene: TRBV12-5
d_gene: NA
abundance: few

CDR3aa: CASSYEDIAYTDTQYF
v_gene: TRBV5-6
d_gene: NA
abundance: many

CDR3aa: CASSYFPGTGTSYGYTF
v_gene: TRBV6-5
d_gene: TRBD1
abundance: many

CDR3aa: CASSIREVKEKLFF
v_gene: TRBV28
d_gene: NA
abundance: NA

CDR3aa: CAWSVRGTASPWGYTF
v_gene: TRBV30
d_gene: TRBD1
abundance: few

CDR3aa: CASRPDWLNEQFF
v_gene: TRBV12-3/TRBV12-4
d_gene: NA
abundance: few

CDR3aa: CCAPQSSSGSDEQFF
v_gene: TRBV20-1
d_gene: TRBD2
abundance: NA

CDR3aa: CASSSRVFYEQYF
v_gene: TRBV7-2
d_gene: NA
abundance: NA

CDR3aa: CAWSVMGAVEQFF
v_gene: TRBV30
d_gene: NA
abundance: few

CDR3aa: CASSPTDKGRNNEQFF
v_gene: TRBV6-5
d_gene: NA
abundance: many

CDR3aa: CASSQDAGRYGYTF
v_gene: TRBV4-3
d_gene: NA
abundance: many

CDR3aa: CSASPPPPALTEAFF
v_gene: TRBV20-1
d_gene: NA
abundance: NA